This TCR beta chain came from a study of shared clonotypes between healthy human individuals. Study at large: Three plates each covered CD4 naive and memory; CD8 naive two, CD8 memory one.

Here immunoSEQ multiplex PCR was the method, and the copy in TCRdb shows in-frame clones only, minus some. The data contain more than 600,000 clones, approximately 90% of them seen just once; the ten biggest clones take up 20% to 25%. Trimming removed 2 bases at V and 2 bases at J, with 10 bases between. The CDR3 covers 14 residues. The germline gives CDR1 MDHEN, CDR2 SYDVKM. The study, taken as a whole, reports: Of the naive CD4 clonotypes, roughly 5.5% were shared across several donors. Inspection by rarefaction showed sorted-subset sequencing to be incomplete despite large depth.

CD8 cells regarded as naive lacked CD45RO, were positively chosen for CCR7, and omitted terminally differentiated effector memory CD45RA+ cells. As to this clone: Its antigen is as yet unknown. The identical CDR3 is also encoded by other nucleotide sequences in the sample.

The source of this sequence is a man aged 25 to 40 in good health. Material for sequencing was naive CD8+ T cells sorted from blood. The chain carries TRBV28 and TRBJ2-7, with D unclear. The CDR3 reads CASSLRVRPYEQYF. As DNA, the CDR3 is TGTGCCAGCAGTTTACGGGTCAGACCCTACGAGCAGTACTTC. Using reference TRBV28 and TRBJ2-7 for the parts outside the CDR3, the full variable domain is DVKVTQSSRYLVKRTGEKVFLECVQDMDHENMFWYRQDPGLGLRLIYFSYDVKMKEKGDIPEGYSVSREKKERFSLILESASTNQTSMYLCASSLRVRPYEQYFGPGTRLTVT.